These 27 T cell receptor beta chains originate from one sample sequenced in a study of T cells in Graves' hyperthyroidism and ophthalmopathy. Amplified TCR beta CDR3 regions came from RNA transcripts. TCR CDR3 regions were first amplified by RT-PCR with HTBI primers. One entry per CDR3 protein, called by TCRdb with MiXCR from the multiplex PCR reads. The data show under 550,000 distinct CDR3 sequences, around 20% seen once. The sample comprised blood. All receptors come from a man aged 35-49 years with Graves' ophthalmopathy.

V gene TRBV20-1 combines with J gene TRBJ1-5; perhaps TRBD1 as D (5 bases). This CDR3 is built from 13 residues. CDR1 and CDR2 from the germline V gene are DFQATT and SNEGSKA (reference sequence). V was cut by 3 bases and J by 6 bases, with 12 bases left in between. The DNA for the CDR3 is TGCAGTGCTAGCCTTAGGGGCGGTCAGCCCCAGCATTTT. Protein product: CSASLRGGQPQHF.

This clonotype was seen more than once but under ten times. The V gene is TRBV18, the J gene TRBJ2-2; 8 bases are a match to TRBD1. The CDR3 is made up of 17 amino acids. The V and J ends lost 1 base and 3 bases, in that order; junction bases with no gene match: 7. The germline CDR1 and CDR2 sequences are KGHSH and LQKENI. The CDR3 region is CASSPRAGGEDTGELFF. CDR3 DNA: TGTGCCAGCTCACCACGGGCAGGGGGCGAAGACACCGGGGAGCTGTTTTTT.

At least ten counts were recorded for this clonotype. The chain combines TRBV11-2 with TRBJ2-3; D might be TRBD2 (6 bases). V shed 5 bases and J shed 1 base, with 13 bases lying between them. This CDR3 has 15 residues. Germline V gene sequence: CDR1 SGHAT, CDR2 FQNNGV. The chain's CDR3 is CASSPMPGGTDTQYF. CDR3 nucleotide sequence: TGTGCCAGCAGCCCGATGCCGGGGGGCACAGATACGCAGTATTTT.

The V gene is TRBV27, the J gene TRBJ2-7, with 8 bases aligning to TRBD2. The CDR3 extends over 15 amino acids. The junction had 8 bases not matched to a gene; V was cut back by 2 bases and J by 5 bases. CDR1 and CDR2 from the germline V gene are MNHEY and SMNVEV (reference sequence). The CDR3 sequence: CASSLRASGYHEQYF. The DNA for the CDR3 is TGTGCCAGCAGTTTACGGGCTAGCGGGTACCACGAGCAGTACTTC.

The CDR3 coding sequence is TGCAGTGCGGAACCGGGACAGGGGGCTGAGACCCAGTACTTC. It specifies CSAEPGQGAETQYF. This chain links TRBV20-1 with TRBJ2-5; 12 nucleotides match TRBD1. The CDR3 is 14 residues long. V lost 6 bases and J lost 5; bases outside the gene matches: 7. Germline V gives CDR1 DFQATT, CDR2 SNEGSKA (reference sequence).

The sample holds many counts of this clonotype. This chain joins TRBV27 and TRBJ2-4; D is unclear. The CDR3 covers 16 residues. Germline V CDR1 and CDR2: MNHEY, SMNVEV (reference sequence). Trimming took 6 bases from V and 0 from J, leaving 15 bases between them. CDR3 loop: CASRARTALAKNIQYF. CDR3 sequence (DNA): TGTGCCAGCAGGGCTCGGACGGCACTAGCCAAAAACATTCAGTACTTC.

The V call is TRBV9, the J call TRBJ2-7, with 10 nucleotides matching TRBD1. CDR1 and CDR2 from the germline V gene are SGDLS and YYNGEE. V gave up 0 bases and J gave up 3 bases; unmatched junction bases: 6. This CDR3 is built from 16 residues. The DNA for the CDR3 is TGTGCCAGCAGCGTAGACCAGGGGACAGGGGTCTACGAGCAGTACTTC. Translation: CASSVDQGTGVYEQYF. Filled out from reference TRBV9 and TRBJ2-7, the complete variable domain reads DSGVTQTPKHLITATGQRVTLRCSPRSGDLSVYWYQQSLDQGLQFLIQYYNGEERAKGNILERFSAQQFPDLHSELNLSSLELGDSALYFCASSVDQGTGVYEQYFGPGTRLTVT.

In its sample, this clonotype was seen a few times. The chain has TRBV11-2 and TRBJ2-1; 10 bases match TRBD2. CDR3 size: 14 residues. V lost 4 bases, J lost 8 bases, and 5 bases stayed unmatched. Germline V gives CDR1 SGHAT, CDR2 FQNNGV. The CDR3 reads CASSSSGRGHEQFF. Here the CDR3 DNA reads TGTGCCAGCAGCTCTAGCGGGAGAGGGCATGAGCAGTTCTTC.

The J gene is TRBJ2-2, the V gene TRBV10-3, with D possibly TRBD2 on 6 matching bases. The V end lost 6 bases, the J end lost 7 bases, and 9 bases lay between the germline ends. Germline V lookup: CDR1 ENHRY, CDR2 SYGVKD. This CDR3 region has 12 residues. DNA for the CDR3: TGTGCCATCAGGGTCGGGGGCGGGGAGCTGTTTTTT. Translating gives CAIRVGGGELFF.

The rearrangement uses TRBV6-2 or TRBV6-3 and TRBJ2-2; TRBD2 agrees at 10 bases. J gave up 5 bases and V 7 bases, and 7 bases lay outside the gene matches. The CDR3 sequence is 15 residues long. Germline loops: CDR1 MNHEY, CDR2 SVGEGT. The CDR3 DNA reads TGTGCCAGCACCAAAGCGGGAGGGCCGACCGGGGAGCTGTTTTTT. Translation: CASTKAGGPTGELFF.

This sequence joins TRBV30 and TRBJ2-3; D is unresolved. Per germline, CDR1 GTSNPN and CDR2 SVGIG (reference sequence). V lost 2 bases and J lost 1, with 7 bases in between. This CDR3 is built from 13 residues. The CDR3 sequence is CAWSLGGTDTQYF. DNA of the CDR3: TGTGCCTGGAGTCTGGGCGGCACAGATACGCAGTATTTT.

The J gene is TRBJ2-7, the V gene TRBV5-1; 12 bases map to TRBD2. Germline CDR1 is SGHRS and CDR2 is YFSETQ. J was trimmed by 7 bases and V by 0 bases; bases with no gene match: 8. This CDR3 is built from 16 residues. CDR3 region: CASSLGTSGALEEQYF. The CDR3 coding sequence is TGCGCCAGCAGCTTGGGGACTAGCGGGGCCCTGGAGGAGCAGTACTTC.

This chain joins TRBV2 and TRBJ1-2, with 7 bases fitting TRBD1. CDR1 SNHLY and CDR2 FYNNEI come from the germline V gene. This CDR3 has 13 residues. J was trimmed by 5 bases and V by 5 bases; bases with no gene match: 5. The chain's CDR3 is CASSFDRVYGYTF. The CDR3 DNA follows: TGTGCCAGCAGTTTCGACAGGGTTTATGGCTACACCTTC.

This clonotype was seen once. The gene calls are TRBV19 and TRBJ2-2; possible D gene TRBD2, 5 bases. This CDR3 comprises 16 residues. V was clipped by 4 bases and J by 0 bases, with 12 bases between them. Germline loops: CDR1 LNHDA, CDR2 SQIVND (reference sequence). The CDR3 protein is CASSTEGEANTGELFF. The CDR3 DNA sequence: TGTGCCAGTAGTACTGAGGGCGAAGCGAACACCGGGGAGCTGTTTTTT.

A few counts support this clonotype. The chain employs TRBV29-1 and TRBJ1-4, with TRBD1 matching over 9 bases. Per the germline V gene, CDR1 is SQVTM and CDR2 is ANQGSEA. The ends lost 6 bases at V and 6 bases at J; junction bases unmatched: 5. This CDR3 region has 13 residues. As DNA, the CDR3 is TGCAGCGTCGCTACAGGGGGCGATGAAAAACTGTTTTTT. This gives the protein CSVATGGDEKLFF.

This sequence joins TRBV5-1 and TRBJ1-4, with TRBD1 identical over 8 bases. The CDR3 covers 14 residues. Germline V gene data show CDR1 as SGHRS and CDR2 as YFSETQ. Trimming removed 4 bases from V and 4 bases from J; junction bases left unmatched: 3. The CDR3 nucleotides are TGCGCCAGCAGCCCGACAGGGGATAATGAAAAACTGTTTTTT. Its protein product is CASSPTGDNEKLFF.

The chain couples TRBV6-2 or TRBV6-3 to TRBJ1-5; D possibly corresponds to TRBD1 (6 bases). Trimming pared 7 bases from V and 3 bases from J, leaving 31 bases between. This CDR3 has 20 residues. Germline CDR1 and CDR2: MNHEY and SVGEGT. The CDR3 bases are TGTGCCAGCAAGTACCGGACGAGGCAGGGGTCCCCTGCGGACAATCAGCCCCAGCATTTT. Amino acids: CASKYRTRQGSPADNQPQHF.

This chain connects TRBV6-1 to TRBJ1-1, with 7 positions matching TRBD1. Trimming at V came to 6 bases and at J to 1 base, leaving 5 bases not matched to a gene. Germline V lookup: CDR1 MNHNS, CDR2 SASEGT. The CDR3 covers 14 residues. The CDR3 DNA reads as TGTGCCAGCAGACTAGGACAGGCGAACACTGAAGCTTTCTTT. Its translation is CASRLGQANTEAFF.

V gene TRBV5-1 combines with J gene TRBJ2-5, with a possible D match to TRBD2 (5 bases). Per the germline V gene, CDR1 is SGHRS and CDR2 is YFSETQ. Trimming left V 5 bases short and J 5 bases short, with 16 bases between. The CDR3 length is 14 residues. The CDR3 nucleotides are TGCGCCAGCAGTGTTAGCGTAATTCAGGAGACCCAGTACTTC. As protein: CASSVSVIQETQYF.

Many counts were recorded for this clonotype. The rearrangement uses TRBV7-6 and TRBJ2-7, with TRBD2 identical over 8 bases. Looked up from germline, CDR1 is SGHVS and CDR2 is FNYEAQ. The CDR3 loop spans 15 amino acids. J lost 5 bases, V lost 5 bases, and 11 bases had no gene match. The CDR3: CASSRDPLAEDEQYF. CDR3 DNA: TGTGCCAGCAGCCGCGATCCACTAGCGGAGGACGAGCAGTACTTC.

This clonotype was counted between two and nine times. This chain uses TRBV29-1 with TRBJ1-2; the D is unclear. The germline V gene has CDR1 SQVTM and CDR2 ANQGSEA. This CDR3 is built from 12 residues. The V end lost 3 bases, the J end lost 5 bases, and 10 bases lay between the germline ends. DNA for the CDR3: TGCAGCGTTGACAGTAACGAATATGGCTACACCTTC. Translating gives CSVDSNEYGYTF. The full variable domain, with the rest looked up from reference TRBV29-1 and TRBJ1-2, is SAVISQKPSRDICQRGTSLTIQCQVDSQVTMMFWYRQQPGQSLTLIATANQGSEATYESGFVIDKFPISRPNLTFSTLTVSNMSPEDSSIYLCSVDSNEYGYTFGSGTRLTVV.

This clonotype was detected a few times. This chain connects TRBV10-1 to TRBJ2-1, with 8 bases lining up with TRBD2. There are 14 residues in the CDR3. Germline V CDR1 and CDR2: WNHNN, SYGVQD (reference sequence). V was pared by 3 bases and J by 5 bases, with 3 bases of the junction left unmatched. DNA for the CDR3: TGCGCCAGCAGTGATCCCGGGGGGGACAATGAGCAGTTCTTC. Translation gives CASSDPGGDNEQFF.

This clonotype was counted a few times. The chain is built from TRBV5-8 and TRBJ2-1, with 11 nucleotides matching TRBD2. The junction had 8 bases not matched to a gene; V was cut back by 0 bases and J by 6 bases. In germline, CDR1 is SGHTS, CDR2 YDEGEE. This CDR3 contains 17 residues. CDR3 DNA sequence: TGTGCCAGCAGCTTGGGTAGGCTAGCGGGAGGATCCAATGAGCAGTTCTTC. Amino acid sequence: CASSLGRLAGGSNEQFF.

The J gene is TRBJ1-1, the V gene TRBV19, with D tentatively TRBD1 (5 bases). Germline assignment: CDR1 LNHDA and CDR2 SQIVND (reference sequence). The CDR3 extends over 16 amino acids. Deletions cut 7 bases from V and 2 bases from J, with 20 bases between. Written as DNA, the CDR3 is TGTGCCAGTACCGCGAGGGGCCCACCGCTTAACACTGAAGCTTTCTTT. The encoded protein is CASTARGPPLNTEAFF.

The V gene is TRBV6-2 or TRBV6-3, the J gene TRBJ2-2, with unresolved D. The CDR3 length is 13 residues. CDR1 is MNHEY and CDR2 is SVGEGT in the germline V gene. The ends were cut back, 5 bases at V and 6 bases at J, with 10 bases in the middle. The CDR3 bases are TGTGCCAGCAGTGTTGTTAACGCCGGGGAGCTGTTTTTT. Translating gives CASSVVNAGELFF.

This clonotype was seen a few times. This chain uses TRBV15 with TRBJ1-5, with TRBD1 identical over 11 bases. Germline V lookup: CDR1 LNHNV, CDR2 YYDKDF (reference sequence). V was clipped by 2 bases and J by 1 base; unmatched bases: 7. The CDR3 totals 18 residues. The CDR3 sequence is CATSRRGTGGGSNQPQHF. CDR3 sequence (DNA): TGTGCCACCAGCAGACGTGGGACAGGGGGAGGAAGCAATCAGCCCCAGCATTTT.

The chain links TRBV10-3 to TRBJ2-6; D gene uncertain. Germline V lookup: CDR1 ENHRY, CDR2 SYGVKD. V lost 0 bases to trimming and J lost 2 bases, with 5 bases between them. This CDR3 has 15 residues. The chain's CDR3 is CAISESRTGANVLTF. The CDR3 DNA sequence: TGTGCCATCAGTGAGTCAAGGACTGGGGCCAACGTCCTGACTTTC.